These T cell receptor beta chains were read from a single sample in a study of blood T cell repertoires in COVID-19. Sequencing was performed with immunoSEQ multiplex PCR; in TCRdb, only in-frame clones are kept and a portion is missing. Among 100,000 to 150,000 clones listed, roughly 92% were seen once. Input material: peripheral blood. These receptors came from a man in his forties or fifties with COVID-19, enrolled during active disease. CDR3s include the opening cysteine and the closing phenylalanine or tryptophan. D genes are given only for firm matches. Clone size is shown for a subset of rows, as once, few, many or a class of expanded clone.

D | J | V | size | DNA | CDR3
TRBD1 | TRBJ1-1 | TRBV7-9 | NA | TGTGCCAGCAGCTTCCTGACAGGGGCGAACACTGAAGCTTTCTTT | CASSFLTGANTEAFF
TRBD1 | TRBJ2-2 | TRBV10-3 | NA | TGTGCCATCAAAGGACAGGGGAGCACCGGGGAGCTGTTTTTT | CAIKGQGSTGELFF
TRBD2 | TRBJ2-1 | TRBV3-1/TRBV3-2 | NA | TGTGCCAGCAGCATGCGACTAGCGGGAGCTTACAATGAGCAGTTCTTC | CASSMRLAGAYNEQFF
NA | TRBJ2-7 | TRBV30 | NA | TGTGCCTGGAGTGTAATCCGGGAGCAGTACTTC | CAWSVIREQYF
TRBD1 | TRBJ1-2 | TRBV15 | NA | TGTGCCACCAGCAGAAGGGGGACAGGGCTTGGCTACACCTTC | CATSRRGTGLGYTF
NA | TRBJ1-1 | TRBV5-6 | once | TGTGCCAGCAGCTTGGTGCGGGGCTCAAGTGAAGCTTTCTTT | CASSLVRGSSEAFF
NA | TRBJ1-1 | TRBV9 | once | TGTGCCAGCAGCCCCTTCTCCGCGGGGACTGAAGCTTTCTTT | CASSPFSAGTEAFF
TRBD1 | TRBJ1-5 | TRBV12-3/TRBV12-4 | NA | TGTGCCAGCAGCCGACAGGGGAATCAGCCCCAGCATTTT | CASSRQGNQPQHF
TRBD2 | TRBJ2-1 | TRBV7-6 | once | TGTGCCAGCAGCCCGCGGACTAGCCTCCATGAGCAGTTCTTC | CASSPRTSLHEQFF
NA | TRBJ1-2 | TRBV3-1/TRBV3-2 | NA | TGTGCCAGCAGTTATTTACAGGGTGACGGCTATGGCTACACCTTC | CASSYLQGDGYGYTF
NA | TRBJ2-5 | TRBV5-6 | NA | TGTGCCAGCAGCTCCTCCTCGGAGACCCAGTACTTC | CASSSSSETQYF
TRBD1 | TRBJ2-5 | TRBV2 | NA | TGTGCCAGCATAAGGACAGGGGGTGACCAAGAGACCCAGTACTTC | CASIRTGGDQETQYF
NA | TRBJ2-1 | TRBV11-3 | NA | TGTGCCAGCAGCTTAGACTTCTCCAATGAGCAGTTCTTC | CASSLDFSNEQFF
NA | TRBJ2-6 | TRBV9 | NA | TGTGCCAGCAGCTCCCCCTCGGGGGAGGCTGGGGCCAACGTCCTGACTTTC | CASSSPSGEAGANVLTF
NA | TRBJ1-6 | TRBV2 | NA | TGTGCCAGCAGTGAGAACAGGAATTCACCCCTCCACTTT | CASSENRNSPLHF
NA | TRBJ1-1 | TRBV19 | NA | TGTGCCAGTAGTGTATCGCTACAGGGGAACACTGAAGCTTTCTTT | CASSVSLQGNTEAFF
TRBD1 | TRBJ1-2 | TRBV9 | NA | TGTGCCAGCAGCCCTCGGACAGGAAACTATGGCTACACCTTC | CASSPRTGNYGYTF
NA | TRBJ2-3 | TRBV5-1 | NA | TGCGCCAGCAGCACGGGCCGGGACACAGATACGCAGTATTTT | CASSTGRDTDTQYF
NA | TRBJ2-7 | TRBV7-2 | NA | TGTGCCAGCAGCTTAGTGTCAGCCTACGAGCAGTACTTC | CASSLVSAYEQYF
TRBD1 | TRBJ1-5 | TRBV3-1/TRBV3-2 | once | TGTGCCAGCAGCCACGGGACAGGGGATCAGCCCCAGCATTTT | CASSHGTGDQPQHF
TRBD2 | TRBJ2-4 | TRBV4-1 | NA | TGCGCCAGCAGCCAAGGAGGACTAGCGAGCGGCATTCAGTACTTC | CASSQGGLASGIQYF
NA | TRBJ1-5 | TRBV5-8 | NA | TGTGCCAGCGGCTTGGGGGGGCTCAATCAGCCCCAGCATTTT | CASGLGGLNQPQHF
NA | TRBJ2-7 | TRBV28 | NA | TGTGCCAGCAGTTTACAGGGGCTCGAGCAGTACTTC | CASSLQGLEQYF
NA | TRBJ1-3 | TRBV11-2 | NA | TGTGCCACCACAGACGGAAACACCATATATTTT | CATTDGNTIYF
TRBD1 | TRBJ1-3 | TRBV29-1 | once | TGCAGCGTTGAGGCGGACAGGGGAAACACCATATATTTT | CSVEADRGNTIYF
NA | TRBJ2-2 | TRBV19 | NA | TGTGCCTCCCGCCAGTGGCAGGGCACCGGGGAGCTGTTTTTT | CASRQWQGTGELFF
NA | TRBJ2-2 | TRBV20-1 | NA | TGCAGTACTTGGAACACCGGGGAGCTGTTTTTT | CSTWNTGELFF
NA | TRBJ2-1 | TRBV5-4 | NA | TGTGCCAGCAGCTTGGGAGAATACAATGAGCAGTTCTTC | CASSLGEYNEQFF
NA | TRBJ1-1 | TRBV10-2 | once | TGCGCCAGCACCTACCTGACACCGGCGGGTGAAGCTTTCTTT | CASTYLTPAGEAFF
NA | TRBJ2-5 | TRBV2 | NA | TGTGCCAGCAGTGAGGGACAAAAGAGAGAGACCCAGTACTTC | CASSEGQKRETQYF
NA | TRBJ2-3 | TRBV19 | NA | TGTGCCAGTAGTATTCAGGGCACCCGCCCAGATACGCAGTATTTT | CASSIQGTRPDTQYF
TRBD2 | TRBJ2-2 | TRBV27 | NA | TGTGCCAGCAGCCAAAACCTGGCGGGAGGGCCGACCGGGGAGCTGTTTTTT | CASSQNLAGGPTGELFF